The TCR beta chain under discussion was sequenced for a study of beta chain features in type 1 diabetes (dated by TCRdb to 2016 to 2019). At the level of the whole study: No differences in mean age, gender distribution, total cell number or subset yield were found between patients and healthy donors. A total of under 140,000,000 sorted cells were examined across all samples, and the number of cells per subset was strongly correlated with RNA yield. In the study, TCRB repertoires of sorted circulating CD4+ T cell subsets from recently diagnosed type 1 diabetes patients were compared with those of matched healthy donors. Regulatory and stem cell-like memory subsets were obtained from only 8 patients and roughly eight healthy donors, while naive and central memory subsets were obtained from all 28 donors. General conclusions and limits of the study: A moderate but significant shortening of TCRB CDR3 length was observed in type 1 diabetes patients in all four CD4+ subsets. PCR might favor shorter templates, but patient and control samples were amplified and corrected together, so any skew would affect both groups equally. At VDJ recombination sites, type 1 diabetes patients had fewer insertions and more deleted nucleotides, which implies abnormalities in thymic rearrangement. Naive, central memory and regulatory TCRB repertoires appeared to be more alike among patients than among healthy donors. Because small numbers of individuals were included in the HLA sub-analyses, any influence of HLA type on TCRB rearrangement was left unresolved. Sequencing cDNA rather than genomic DNA could over-represent highly expressing activated cells, although activation and CD3 levels did not differ between groups.

Each donor gave one peripheral blood draw, averaging roughly 120 mL, which was collected into heparinised tubes. A BD FACSAria II and a panel including CD45RO, CCR7, CD25, CD127, CD95 and CD27 were used to sort naive, central memory, regulatory and stem cell-like memory CD4+ T cells. All sorted populations exceeded 95% purity. PBMCs were isolated right away by Lymphoprep density gradient centrifugation and were stained directly, without culture. So that batch effects would be minimized, each experiment stained and sorted samples in pairs, pairing one healthy donor with one patient. This clone was detected a few times. No antigen is known for it. Relative to the germline gene, one junction end is altered; a read error may explain this. Based on the germline V gene, the CDR1 and CDR2 sequences are MGHRA and YSYEKL. The CDR3 starts with the cysteine, ends with the phenylalanine, and has 13 residues. Here the CDR3 DNA is all that survives: 39 bases in frame from base 1.

All of the isolated RNA was reverse transcribed with the High Capacity cDNA Reverse Transcription Kit, so expressed TCRB transcripts were sequenced. Deep immunoSEQ sequencing was applied to naive, central memory and regulatory T cell samples, giving an average of roughly 3.3 million total reads per sample. Sorted cells were lysed in RLT buffer and RNA was extracted with DNase-treated RNeasy Micro or Mini kits, depending on cell number. To prevent cross-contamination, every cell subset was processed on its own, while patient and healthy donor samples were processed together. The immunoSEQ multiplex PCR was used to amplify TCRB sequences from cDNA, yielding 87-bp fragments that span the CDR3 region. The amplicons were sequenced using the Illumina HiSeq platform. On the authors' methods: PCR bias was corrected computationally using synthetic template baselines, and reads within Hamming distance 2 were collapsed, with unmergeable singletons discarded. Reads were aligned to IMGT to assign V, D and J genes, CDR3 length, and insertions or deletions at six rearrangement sites. Within each subset, clonotype counts were normalized to the number of sorted cells before true diversity and Gini coefficients were calculated with the tcR R package. The overlap coefficient, calculated on TCRB nucleotide sequences, was used to measure repertoire sharing. This immuneACCESS table, as held by TCRdb, lists in-frame sequences with V and J called but not all clones. Of the missing ones, under half trace to an unresolved V gene in checked studies; the others have no known cause. V and J calls and clone size are given by that table; D and trimming were obtained from the DNA. The sample table contains just over 150,000 clones; only one count was recorded for around 10% of them. The top ten clones comprise over 2% of the sample.

The receptor comes from a man aged 18 to 30 in good health. Rearrangement joined TRBV4-1 to TRBJ2-7; the D gene remains uncertain. The material sequenced was central memory CD4+ T cells from blood. The nucleotide sequence is TGCGCCAGCAGCCAGGCCAGTGACTTCGTTGTGTCCTTC. This sequence encodes CASSQASDFVVSF.